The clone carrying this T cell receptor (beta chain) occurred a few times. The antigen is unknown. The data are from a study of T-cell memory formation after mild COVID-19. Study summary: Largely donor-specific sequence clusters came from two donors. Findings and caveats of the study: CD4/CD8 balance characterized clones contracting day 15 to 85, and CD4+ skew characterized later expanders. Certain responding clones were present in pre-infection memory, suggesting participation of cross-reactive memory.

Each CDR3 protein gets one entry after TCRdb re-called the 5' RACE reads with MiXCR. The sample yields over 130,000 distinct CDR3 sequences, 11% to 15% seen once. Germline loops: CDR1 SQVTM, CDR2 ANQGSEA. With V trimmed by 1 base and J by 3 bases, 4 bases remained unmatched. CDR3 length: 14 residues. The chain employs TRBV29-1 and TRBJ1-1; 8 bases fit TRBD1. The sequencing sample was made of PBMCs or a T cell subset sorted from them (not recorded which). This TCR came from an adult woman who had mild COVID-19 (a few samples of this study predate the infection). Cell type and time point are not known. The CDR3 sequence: CSVEADRVYTEAFF. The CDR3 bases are TGCAGCGTTGAAGCGGACAGGGTGTACACTGAAGCTTTCTTT.